This is a list of T cell receptor beta chains from one sample in a study of blood T cell repertoires in COVID-19. Profiled with immunoSEQ multiplex PCR; TCRdb holds only in-frame clones, not every one. The table lists roughly 68,000 clones, about 90% of them singletons. Sequences were obtained from peripheral blood. Source of these receptors: a human donor in a cohort sampled during active COVID-19. Both conserved end residues are part of each CDR3. The D gene is left open where the match is weak. The size entry is marked missing in some rows and otherwise reads once, few, many or a size class.

TGTGCCAGTAGTATAGACCGGGACAGTAACTATGGCTACACCTTC	CASSIDRDSNYGYTF	TRBJ1-2	TRBD1	TRBV19	NA
TGTGCCAGCAGCTTAGTTCTACAAGAGACCCAGTACTTC	CASSLVLQETQYF	TRBJ2-5	NA	TRBV7-8	NA
TGTGCCAGCAGAAACCGGGACAGGGGGACGAACACTGAAGCTTTCTTT	CASRNRDRGTNTEAFF	TRBJ1-1	TRBD1	TRBV4-2	NA
TGTGCCAGCTCCCGAGGTGGAGGCGGGAGTAACACCGGGGAGCTGTTTTTT	CASSRGGGGSNTGELFF	TRBJ2-2	TRBD2	TRBV27	NA
TGTGCCTGGAGTGTCAACTTTGCCGGGGAGCTGTTTTTT	CAWSVNFAGELFF	TRBJ2-2	NA	TRBV30	NA
TGTGCCAGCTCACCAGACACCAATCAGCCCCAGCATTTT	CASSPDTNQPQHF	TRBJ1-5	NA	TRBV18	few
TGTGCCTGGAGTAGGGGACAGAATGGCTACACCTTC	CAWSRGQNGYTF	TRBJ1-2	TRBD1	TRBV30	NA
TGCGCCAGCAGTGAAATCGGCCGGAGCCGGGGGACCCAGTACTTC	CASSEIGRSRGTQYF	TRBJ2-5	NA	TRBV10-1	NA
TGTGCCAGCAGCCAAGGACTAGCGGGAGGAGGCGCAGATACGCAGTATTTT	CASSQGLAGGGADTQYF	TRBJ2-3	TRBD2	TRBV3-1/TRBV3-2	NA
TGTGCCAGCAGTCGAAGGACAGGGGACGAGGGTACGCAGTATTTT	CASSRRTGDEGTQYF	TRBJ2-3	TRBD1	TRBV6-6	NA
TGCGCCAGCAGCTTGGTGACAGGCCCCGGGGAGCTGTTTTTT	CASSLVTGPGELFF	TRBJ2-2	NA	TRBV5-1	NA
TGCGCCAGCAGTGAGCTTGGGGCCTTGGGCGGGGAGCTGTTTTTT	CASSELGALGGELFF	TRBJ2-2	NA	TRBV10-1	few
TGTGCCAGCAGGGATACAGGGGGGTATGGCTACACCTTC	CASRDTGGYGYTF	TRBJ1-2	TRBD1	TRBV6-4	NA
TGTGCCAGCAGTTCCCACAGGGCCACCGGGGAGCTGTTTTTT	CASSSHRATGELFF	TRBJ2-2	NA	TRBV6-5	NA
TGTGCCACCGCCGGGACTAGCGTAGGCAATGAGCAGTTCTTC	CATAGTSVGNEQFF	TRBJ2-1	TRBD2	TRBV24-1	once
TGTGCCAGCACTGGGACTAGCGGGAGGGTAGATACGCAGTATTTT	CASTGTSGRVDTQYF	TRBJ2-3	TRBD2	TRBV7-2	NA
TGTGCCAGCACAGGCTCGCACCAAGAGACCCAGTACTTC	CASTGSHQETQYF	TRBJ2-5	NA	TRBV27	NA
TGTGCCAGCAGCCTAGCCGGTACAGGGGGGGAGACCCAGTACTTC	CASSLAGTGGETQYF	TRBJ2-5	TRBD1	TRBV9	NA
TGTGCCAGCAGTTCCGTCCTCCGGGGTTGGGGCTACACCTTC	CASSSVLRGWGYTF	TRBJ1-2	NA	TRBV6-2/TRBV6-3	NA
TGTGCCAGCAGCTCTATGGGACAGGGGAGAGGGGCCACAGATACGCAGTATTTT	CASSSMGQGRGATDTQYF	TRBJ2-3	TRBD1	TRBV5-6	NA
TGCAGCGCTCCAGACGGGGGGACAGATACGCAGTATTTT	CSAPDGGTDTQYF	TRBJ2-3	TRBD2	TRBV29-1	NA
TGTGCCAGCAGCCCGGGCGGGGGCAGAAGCTCCTATAATTCACCCCTCCACTTT	CASSPGGGRSSYNSPLHF	TRBJ1-6	NA	TRBV28	NA
TGTGCCACCAGCAACGGCTTCAGGCGGGCCGGGGAGCTGTTTTTT	CATSNGFRRAGELFF	TRBJ2-2	NA	TRBV15	NA
TGTGCCAGCAGTGATCGACAGGGAGCTAACTATGGCTACACCTTC	CASSDRQGANYGYTF	TRBJ1-2	TRBD1	TRBV2	few
TGTGCCAGCAGCTGGAGCGGGGGGAAAGAGACCCAGTACTTC	CASSWSGGKETQYF	TRBJ2-5	TRBD2	TRBV7-9	NA
TGTGCCAGCAGCCCACGGTCAAGCTCCTACAATGAGCAGTTCTTC	CASSPRSSSYNEQFF	TRBJ2-1	NA	TRBV5-5	NA
TGTGCCAGCAGCCATACTAGCGGGGGGTTAAAGACCCAGTACTTC	CASSHTSGGLKTQYF	TRBJ2-5	TRBD2	TRBV6-2/TRBV6-3	NA
TGTGCCAGCAGTTACCCCGGGGGTAGGAGGACTGAAGCTTTCTTT	CASSYPGGRRTEAFF	TRBJ1-1	NA	TRBV6-2/TRBV6-3	NA
TGTGCCAGTCAAACTAGTCCTGGGGCCAACGTCCTGACTTTC	CASQTSPGANVLTF	TRBJ2-6	NA	TRBV7-2	NA
TGTGCCAGCAGCTTAGCCCCCACAGGGTTGGGGGACCAAGAGACCCAGTACTTC	CASSLAPTGLGDQETQYF	TRBJ2-5	NA	TRBV7-6	NA
TGTGCCAGCAGCTTGGAGCGACGTTCACCCCTCCACTTT	CASSLERRSPLHF	TRBJ1-6	NA	TRBV5-6	NA
TGTGCCAGTAGTAAGGCTAGCGGGAGCTCCTACGAGCAGTACTTC	CASSKASGSSYEQYF	TRBJ2-7	TRBD2	TRBV19	NA
TGTGCCAGCACTCAGAGGAGGACAGGGAATGAAAAACTGTTTTTT	CASTQRRTGNEKLFF	TRBJ1-4	TRBD1	TRBV2	NA
TGTGCCAGCAGCGACAGGGAATGGGGTGAGCAGTACTTC	CASSDREWGEQYF	TRBJ2-7	TRBD1	TRBV2	NA
TGTGCCACCAGAGAGACAGGTCGGGAGACCCAGTACTTC	CATRETGRETQYF	TRBJ2-5	NA	TRBV24-1	NA